This entry concerns a single T cell receptor (beta chain). This record belongs to a study of blood T cell repertoires in COVID-19. Study-wide background: Specimens from acute and convalescent COVID-19 originated in the United States, Italy and Spain. Nucleic acid was either cDNA or gDNA, and it came from T cells, B-cell-depleted T cells, or PBMCs.

Trimming pared 9 bases from V and 9 bases from J, leaving 18 bases between. The CDR3 has 13 amino acids. Germline V lookup: CDR1 MNHEY, CDR2 SVGAGI. In the authors' workflow: Scientists estimated how many nucleated cells there were by amplifying reference gene primers. TCRdb's copy holds only in-frame clones and misses some; the assay was immunoSEQ multiplex PCR. D and trimming come from the DNA, and the V and J calls and clone size come from that table. Of approximately 28,000 clones in the sample, 90% are singletons; the top ten hold more than 1.5%. This TCR was recovered from a woman aged 60 to 75 with active COVID-19. Material: peripheral blood. This chain links TRBV6-5 with TRBJ2-1, with D tentatively TRBD2 (6 bases). CDR3 sequence reads: CASSPPGETEQFF. In nucleotides, the CDR3 is TGTGCCAGTTCCCCGCCGGGGGAAACTGAGCAGTTCTTC.